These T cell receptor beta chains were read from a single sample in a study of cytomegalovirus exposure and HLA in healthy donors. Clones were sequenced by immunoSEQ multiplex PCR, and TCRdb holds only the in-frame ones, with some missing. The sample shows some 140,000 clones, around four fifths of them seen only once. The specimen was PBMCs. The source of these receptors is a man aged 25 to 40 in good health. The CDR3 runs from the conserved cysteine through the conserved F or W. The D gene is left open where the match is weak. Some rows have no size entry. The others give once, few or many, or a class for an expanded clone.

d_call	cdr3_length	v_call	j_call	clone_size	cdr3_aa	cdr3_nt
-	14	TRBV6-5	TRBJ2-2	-	CASSGQMNTGELFF	TGTGCCAGCAGTGGACAGATGAACACCGGGGAGCTGTTTTTT
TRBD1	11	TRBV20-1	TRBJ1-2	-	CSANDRVGYTF	TGCAGTGCTAATGACAGGGTGGGCTACACCTTC
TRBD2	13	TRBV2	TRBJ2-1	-	CASMGAGAGEQFF	TGTGCCAGCATGGGAGCGGGAGCAGGTGAGCAGTTCTTC
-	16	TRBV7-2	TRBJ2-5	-	CASSLGFGAVQETQYF	TGTGCCAGCAGCTTAGGGTTCGGAGCGGTTCAAGAGACCCAGTACTTC
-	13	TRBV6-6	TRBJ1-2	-	CASGLGEGYGYTF	TGTGCCAGCGGGTTGGGGGAGGGCTATGGCTACACCTTC
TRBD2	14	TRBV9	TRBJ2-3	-	CASSVREGTDTQYF	TGTGCCAGCAGCGTGCGGGAGGGCACAGATACGCAGTATTTT
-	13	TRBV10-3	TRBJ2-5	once	CAISAPHAETQYF	TGTGCCATCAGTGCTCCCCACGCGGAGACCCAGTACTTC
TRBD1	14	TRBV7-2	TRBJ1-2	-	CASSLTPWTGGYTF	TGTGCCAGCAGCTTAACTCCTTGGACAGGGGGCTACACCTTC
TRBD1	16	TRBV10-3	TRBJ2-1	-	CAISEPTGDSYNEQFF	TGTGCCATCAGTGAGCCCACAGGGGATTCATACAATGAGCAGTTCTTC
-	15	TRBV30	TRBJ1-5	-	CAWSVWGGFNQPQHF	TGTGCCTGGAGTGTCTGGGGAGGATTCAATCAGCCCCAGCATTTT
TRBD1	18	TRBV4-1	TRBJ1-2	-	CASSQVGQGSGVNYGYTF	TGCGCCAGCAGCCAAGTGGGACAGGGTAGTGGGGTAAACTATGGCTACACCTTC
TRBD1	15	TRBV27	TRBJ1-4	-	CASSWSGTGGEKLFF	TGTGCCAGCAGCTGGTCGGGGACAGGGGGGGAAAAACTGTTTTTT
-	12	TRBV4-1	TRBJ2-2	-	CASSQTFRELFF	TGCGCCAGCAGCCAGACATTCCGGGAGCTGTTTTTT
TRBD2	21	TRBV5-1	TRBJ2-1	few	CASSVGLWGPGLSGGTDEQFF	TGCGCCAGCAGCGTGGGGCTATGGGGCCCGGGGCTATCGGGGGGTACGGATGAGCAGTTCTTC
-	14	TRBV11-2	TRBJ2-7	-	CASSFGLPFDEQYF	TGTGCCAGCAGCTTTGGCTTACCGTTTGACGAGCAGTACTTC
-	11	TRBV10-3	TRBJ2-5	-	CAIGREETQYF	TGTGCCATCGGCAGGGAAGAGACCCAGTACTTC
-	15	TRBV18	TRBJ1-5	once	CASSAGGDSNQPQHF	TGTGCCAGCTCAGCCGGGGGAGATAGCAATCAGCCCCAGCATTTT
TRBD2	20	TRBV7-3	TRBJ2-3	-	CASSLDLRPSGYTSTDTQYF	TGTGCCAGCAGCTTAGATTTGCGTCCTAGCGGCTACACTAGCACAGATACGCAGTATTTT
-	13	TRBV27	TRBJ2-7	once	CASSFGGTYEQYF	TGTGCCAGCAGTTTCGGGGGTACCTACGAGCAGTACTTC
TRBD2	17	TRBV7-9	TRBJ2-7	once	CASSPTRASGSTYEQYF	TGTGCCAGCAGCCCCACACGAGCGAGCGGGAGCACCTACGAGCAGTACTTC
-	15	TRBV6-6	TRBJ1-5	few	CASIWGVGDNQPQHF	TGTGCCAGCATTTGGGGTGTAGGGGACAATCAGCCCCAGCATTTT
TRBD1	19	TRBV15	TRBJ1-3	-	CATSGDHRGLTRWANTIYF	TGTGCCACCAGCGGAGATCACAGGGGCCTCACGAGGTGGGCAAACACCATATATTTT
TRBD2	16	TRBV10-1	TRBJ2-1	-	CASSEASGRPGNEQFF	TGCGCCAGCAGTGAGGCTAGCGGGAGGCCGGGCAATGAGCAGTTCTTC
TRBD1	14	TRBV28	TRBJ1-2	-	CASSRDRAGYGYTF	TGTGCCAGCAGCCGGGACAGGGCGGGCTATGGCTACACCTTC
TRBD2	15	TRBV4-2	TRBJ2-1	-	CASSQTSGSRNEQFF	TGTGCCAGCAGCCAAACTAGCGGGAGTCGGAATGAGCAGTTCTTC
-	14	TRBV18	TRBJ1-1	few	CASSPTTLNTEAFF	TGTGCCAGCTCACCGACAACTTTGAACACTGAAGCTTTCTTT
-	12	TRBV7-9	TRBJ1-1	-	CSSSTWNTEAFF	TGTTCCAGCAGCACTTGGAACACTGAAGCTTTCTTT
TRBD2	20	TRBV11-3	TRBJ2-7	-	CASSLESLSRLAAWGDEQYF	TGTGCCAGCAGCTTAGAAAGCCTTTCACGGCTAGCGGCCTGGGGCGACGAGCAGTACTTC
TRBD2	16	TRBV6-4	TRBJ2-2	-	CASSDGGDYGTGELFF	TGTGCCAGCAGTGACGGGGGGGATTATGGCACCGGGGAGCTGTTTTTT
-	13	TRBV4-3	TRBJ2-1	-	CASSPSVAAEQFF	TGCGCCAGCAGCCCATCAGTAGCGGCCGAGCAGTTCTTC
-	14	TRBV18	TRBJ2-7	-	CASSPRRALYEQYF	TGTGCCAGCTCACCGCGGAGGGCCCTCTACGAGCAGTACTTC
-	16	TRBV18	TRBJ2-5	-	CASSPLLPMEEETQYF	TGTGCCAGCTCACCACTTCTCCCGATGGAGGAGGAGACCCAGTACTTC
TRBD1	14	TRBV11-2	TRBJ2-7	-	CASSRGGQVYEQYF	TGTGCCAGCAGCCGAGGGGGACAGGTTTACGAGCAGTACTTC
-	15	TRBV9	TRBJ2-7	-	CASSISGTSSYEQYF	TGTGCCAGCAGCATATCCGGGACTTCTTCCTACGAGCAGTACTTC
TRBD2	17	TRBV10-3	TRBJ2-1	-	CAISESGGTSSYNEQFF	TGTGCCATCAGTGAGTCTGGGGGGACTAGCTCCTACAATGAGCAGTTCTTC
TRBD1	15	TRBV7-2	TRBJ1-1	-	CASSLGLGQGARAFF	TGTGCCAGCAGCTTAGGCCTGGGACAGGGGGCGCGGGCTTTCTTT
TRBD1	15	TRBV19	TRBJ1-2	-	CASSRQGAEGYGYTF	TGTGCCAGTAGCCGACAGGGGGCGGAGGGCTATGGCTACACCTTC
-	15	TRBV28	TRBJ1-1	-	CASSLLGPRLTEAFF	TGTGCCAGCAGTTTACTAGGTCCTCGACTCACTGAAGCCTTCTTT
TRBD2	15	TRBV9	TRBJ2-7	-	CASSVGPGTTFEQYF	TGTGCCAGCAGCGTAGGACCGGGGACTACCTTTGAGCAGTACTTC
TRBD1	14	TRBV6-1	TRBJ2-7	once	CASRTRQGMDEQYF	TGTGCCAGCAGGACCCGACAGGGTATGGACGAGCAGTACTTC
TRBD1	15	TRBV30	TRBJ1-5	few	CAWSVVGQFNQPQHF	TGTGCCTGGAGTGTTGTGGGACAGTTCAATCAGCCCCAGCATTTT
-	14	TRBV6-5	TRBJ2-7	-	CASSYRRASYEQYF	TGTGCCAGCAGTTACCGGCGGGCCTCCTACGAGCAGTACTTC
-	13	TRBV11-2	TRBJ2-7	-	CASSLDSLREQYF	TGTGCCAGCAGCTTAGACTCTCTGCGCGAGCAGTACTTC
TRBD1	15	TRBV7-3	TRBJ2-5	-	CASSSGQGVQETQYF	TGTGCCAGCAGCTCGGGACAGGGTGTCCAAGAGACCCAGTACTTC
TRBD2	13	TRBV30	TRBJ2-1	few	CAWSRRLADEQFF	TGTGCCTGGAGTCGGCGACTAGCTGATGAGCAGTTCTTC
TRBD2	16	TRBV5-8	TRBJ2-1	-	CASKPTGGTSGREQFF	TGTGCCAGCAAACCAACAGGGGGGACTAGCGGGAGGGAGCAGTTCTTC
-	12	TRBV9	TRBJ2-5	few	CASSLRGETQYF	TGTGCCAGCAGCCTCCGTGGCGAGACCCAGTACTTC
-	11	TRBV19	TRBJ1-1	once	CASSYEGEAFF	TGTGCCAGTAGTTACGAGGGTGAAGCTTTCTTT
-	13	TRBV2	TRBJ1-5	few	CASSAHLNQPQHF	TGTGCCAGCAGCGCGCATCTAAATCAGCCCCAGCATTTT
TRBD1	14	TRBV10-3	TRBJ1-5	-	CAAGTGYSNQPQHF	TGTGCCGCCGGGACAGGGTATAGCAATCAGCCCCAGCATTTT
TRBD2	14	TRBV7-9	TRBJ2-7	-	CSSSHWRGLGEQYF	TGTTCCAGCAGCCACTGGCGGGGGTTGGGTGAGCAGTACTTC
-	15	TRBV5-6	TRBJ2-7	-	CASSLRSLSYYEQYF	TGTGCCAGCAGCTTGAGAAGCCTATCATACTACGAGCAGTACTTC
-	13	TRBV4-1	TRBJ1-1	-	CASSQDPYTEAFF	TGCGCCAGCAGCCAAGATCCTTACACTGAAGCTTTCTTT
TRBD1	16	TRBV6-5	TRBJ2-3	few	CASSYRGTGDTDTQYF	TGTGCCAGCAGTTACCGAGGGACAGGGGACACAGATACGCAGTATTTT
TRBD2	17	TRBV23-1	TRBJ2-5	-	CASSQSPGGGIRETQYF	TGCGCCAGCAGTCAATCTCCCGGGGGAGGGATTCGGGAGACCCAGTACTTC
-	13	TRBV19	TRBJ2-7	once	CASRRGPSYEQYF	TGTGCCAGTAGGCGGGGGCCCTCCTACGAGCAGTACTTC
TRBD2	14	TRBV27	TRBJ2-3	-	CASSLGGGGDTQYF	TGTGCCAGCAGTTTGGGGGGCGGGGGGGATACGCAGTATTTT